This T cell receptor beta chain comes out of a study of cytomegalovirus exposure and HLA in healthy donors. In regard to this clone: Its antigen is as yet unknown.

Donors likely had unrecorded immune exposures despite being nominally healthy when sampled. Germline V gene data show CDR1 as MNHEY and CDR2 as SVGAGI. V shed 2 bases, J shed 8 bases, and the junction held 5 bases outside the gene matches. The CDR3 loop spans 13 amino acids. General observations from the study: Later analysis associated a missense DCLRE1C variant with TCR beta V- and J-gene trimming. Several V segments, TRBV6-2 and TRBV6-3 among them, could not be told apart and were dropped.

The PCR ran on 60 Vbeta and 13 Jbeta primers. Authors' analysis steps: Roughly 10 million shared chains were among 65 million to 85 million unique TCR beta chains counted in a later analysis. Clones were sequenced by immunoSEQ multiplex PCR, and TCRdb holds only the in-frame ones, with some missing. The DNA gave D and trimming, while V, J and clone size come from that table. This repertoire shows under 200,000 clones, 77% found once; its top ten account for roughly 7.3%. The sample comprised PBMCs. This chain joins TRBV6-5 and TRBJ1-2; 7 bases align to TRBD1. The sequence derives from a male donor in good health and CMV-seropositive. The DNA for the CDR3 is TGTGCCAGCAGTTACGAGACAGGGAACGGCTACACCTTC. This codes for CASSYETGNGYTF.